What follows is one T cell receptor beta chain and its context. This specimen belongs to a study of neoadjuvant nivolumab and ipilimumab in lung cancer. Trimming removed 1 base from V and 2 bases from J, with 9 bases in between. The germline CDR1 and CDR2 sequences are SGHNT and YYREEE (reference sequence). The CDR3 is 14 amino acids. The protocol was immunoSEQ multiplex PCR, while the TCRdb copy is restricted to in-frame clones and leaves out a portion. The profile shows about 38,000 clones, approximately 89% of them singletons. The sample here was peripheral blood, taken before neoadjuvant nivolumab, alone or with ipilimumab. This clonotype was sampled from an adult with non-small cell lung cancer. The V call is TRBV5-4, the J call TRBJ1-2; D perhaps matches TRBD1 (5 bases). The CDR3 DNA reads TGTGCCAGCAGCTTGCAGGGTGCCAACTATGGCTACACCTTC. This sequence encodes CASSLQGANYGYTF.